The 3 T cell receptor beta chains presented below share a single source sample, sequenced in a study of blood T cell repertoires in COVID-19. Sequencing used immunoSEQ multiplex PCR; TCRdb keeps in-frame clones, though not all of them. The sample holds under 200,000 clones; over 75% are singletons and the top ten take approximately 0.8%. The sequencing input was PBMCs or T cells enriched from blood (not recorded which). The receptor source for this set is a young woman who had recovered from COVID-19.

The table lists this clone with a count of one. The chain carries TRBV27 and TRBJ2-3; TRBD2 agrees at 10 bases. Germline V gene sequence: CDR1 MNHEY, CDR2 SMNVEV (reference sequence). V was pared by 5 bases and J by 0 bases, with 2 bases of the junction left unmatched. The CDR3 runs to 15 residues. The CDR3, as DNA: TGTGCCAGCAGTCCACTAGCGGGAAGCACAGATACGCAGTATTTT. This encodes CASSPLAGSTDTQYF.

The rearrangement links TRBV24-1 to TRBJ2-1, with 9 bases fitting TRBD1. Germline lookup yields CDR1 KGHDR and CDR2 SFDVKD. This CDR3 comprises 19 residues. The J segment lost 0 bases and the V segment lost 2 bases, leaving 10 bases of the junction unmatched. Here the CDR3 reads CATSDWRQGDSHSYNEQFF. CDR3 DNA sequence: TGTGCCACCAGTGATTGGAGACAGGGGGACAGTCACTCCTACAATGAGCAGTTCTTC.

The chain employs TRBV30 and TRBJ2-3; a possible D gene is TRBD2 (5 bases). CDR3 length equals 11 residues. Germline V lookup: CDR1 GTSNPN, CDR2 SVGIG (reference sequence). The CDR3 nucleotides are TGTGCAAGCGGTACCACAGATACGCAGTATTTT. Translation gives CASGTTDTQYF.